The 25 T cell receptor beta chains below all came from one sample that was sequenced in a study of blood T cell repertoires in COVID-19. Here immunoSEQ multiplex PCR was the method, and the copy in TCRdb shows in-frame clones only, minus some. The sample records about 190,000 clones, 75% to 90% being singletons. Material: peripheral blood. The receptor set was obtained from a man aged 30 to 39 with acute or convalescent COVID-19.

This clone has just a few counts. The chain has TRBV28 and TRBJ2-2; D may be TRBD2 (6 bases). CDR1 is MDHEN, CDR2 SYDVKM, per germline. The CDR3 has 14 residues. The germline V and J ends were trimmed by 7 bases and 4 bases, with 13 bases remaining between them. The CDR3 sequence: CASNLGGSTGELFF. The CDR3 region has the DNA TGTGCCAGCAATTTGGGGGGTTCCACCGGGGAGCTGTTTTTT.

The chain couples TRBV7-6 to TRBJ2-5, with TRBD2 matching over 7 bases. CDR3 length: 15 residues. V was clipped by 6 bases and J by 2 bases; unmatched bases: 9. Germline V gives CDR1 SGHVS, CDR2 FNYEAQ. DNA for the CDR3: TGTGCCAGCAGAAACCCCCTAGCGGCTCAAGAGACCCAGTACTTC. Its protein is CASRNPLAAQETQYF.

V gene TRBV9 combines with J gene TRBJ1-3; no firm D call. V was cut by 0 bases and J by 1 base, with 5 bases left in between. This CDR3 contains 14 residues. The germline V gene encodes CDR1 SGDLS and CDR2 YYNGEE. CDR3 sequence reads: CASSVGTSGNTIYF. In DNA, the CDR3 is TGTGCCAGCAGCGTAGGGACTTCTGGAAACACCATATATTTT.

This rearrangement joins TRBV27 to TRBJ2-1; D might be TRBD2 (6 bases). Trimming stripped 7 bases from V and 1 base from J, with 14 bases between. The germline gives CDR1 MNHEY, CDR2 SMNVEV (reference sequence). The CDR3 runs to 15 residues. The CDR3 protein is CASTLGGRSYNEQFF. CDR3 DNA sequence: TGTGCCAGCACCTTGGGTGGGAGGTCCTACAATGAGCAGTTCTTC.

The chain recombines TRBV5-1 with TRBJ1-1, with D possibly being TRBD1 (6 bases). The CDR3 covers 13 residues. Germline CDR1 SGHRS, CDR2 YFSETQ. V dropped 1 base and J dropped 3 bases, with 7 bases sitting between them. The CDR3 here is CASSLSGDTEAFF. CDR3 DNA sequence: TGCGCCAGCAGCTTGTCAGGGGACACTGAAGCTTTCTTT. Based on the CDR3 plus reference TRBV5-1 and TRBJ1-1, the full variable domain is KAGVTQTPRYLIKTRGQQVTLSCSPISGHRSVSWYQQTPGQGLQFLFEYFSETQRNKGNFPGRFSGRQFSNSRSEMNVSTLELGDSALYLCASSLSGDTEAFFGQGTRLTVV.

The V gene is TRBV28, the J gene TRBJ2-3, with D tentatively TRBD2 (6 bases). This CDR3 spans 14 amino acids. Germline loops: CDR1 MDHEN, CDR2 SYDVKM. Between the trimmed V and J ends, which lost 7 bases and 3 bases, there was a span of 14 bases. Here the CDR3 DNA reads TGTGCCAGCATGGCTCCAGGACTAACAGATACGCAGTATTTT. This gives the protein CASMAPGLTDTQYF.

The rearrangement joins TRBV4-1 to TRBJ1-1; D unclear. V was clipped by 0 bases and J by 6 bases, with 11 bases between them. The CDR3 runs to 14 residues. Germline loops: CDR1 MGHRA, CDR2 YSYEKL. CDR3 sequence reads: CASSQDWAGSEAFF. CDR3 nucleotides: TGCGCCAGCAGCCAAGATTGGGCGGGGTCTGAAGCTTTCTTT.

J is TRBJ1-2 and V is TRBV12-3 or TRBV12-4, with 9 nucleotides matching TRBD1. After removal of 4 bases from V and 4 bases from J, the junction contained 1 base not matched to a gene. CDR3 size: 13 residues. CDR3 sequence (DNA): TGTGCCAGCAGTTGGGGACAGGGCTATGGCTACACCTTC. Translated: CASSWGQGYGYTF.

This chain links TRBV19 with TRBJ1-5; D unclear. From germline, CDR1 is LNHDA and CDR2 SQIVND (reference sequence). The CDR3 is 16 amino acids. The germline V and J ends were trimmed by 6 bases and 2 bases, with 17 bases remaining between them. The CDR3 loop reads CASSTVKVQGNQPQHF. The DNA for the CDR3 is TGTGCCAGTAGCACCGTCAAAGTTCAGGGCAATCAGCCCCAGCATTTT.

This sequence joins TRBV28 and TRBJ1-1; D remains unclear. V lost 2 bases and J 1 base, leaving 11 bases between the germline ends. The CDR3 is 15 residues long. Per the germline V gene, CDR1 is MDHEN and CDR2 is SYDVKM. CDR3 residues: CASSLGWAGNTEAFF. CDR3 coding DNA: TGTGCCAGCAGTTTAGGTTGGGCGGGGAACACTGAAGCTTTCTTT.

CDR3 amino acids: CASSPEPTGYGYTF. The CDR3 DNA reads TGTGCCAGCTCACCTGAACCCACTGGCTATGGCTACACCTTC. This chain joins TRBV18 and TRBJ1-2; D gene ambiguous. Deletions cut 3 bases from V and 4 bases from J, with 12 bases between. This CDR3 spans 14 amino acids. The germline V gene encodes CDR1 KGHSH and CDR2 LQKENI.

The genes are TRBV5-6 and TRBJ1-5; a possible D gene is TRBD1 (6 bases). Trimming left V 1 base short and J 7 bases short, with 18 bases between. In germline, CDR1 is SGHDT, CDR2 YYEEEE. The CDR3 has 16 amino acids. CDR3 nucleotide sequence: TGTGCCAGCAGCTTGTGGACCCAGGGGACCTTCCAGCCCCAGCATTTT. It specifies CASSLWTQGTFQPQHF.

This clone was observed a single time. The V and J genes are TRBV18 and TRBJ1-1; 9 positions agree with TRBD1. CDR3 size: 15 residues. Germline lookup yields CDR1 KGHSH and CDR2 LQKENI. J gave up 5 bases and V 3 bases, and 7 bases lay outside the gene matches. The CDR3 region has the DNA TGTGCCAGCTCACCCCAATGGACAGGGGAAACTGAAGCTTTCTTT. Its translation is CASSPQWTGETEAFF.

The chain couples TRBV15 to TRBJ2-1; 7 nucleotides align to TRBD2. Germline V gene lookup returns CDR1 LNHNV and CDR2 YYDKDF (reference sequence). The CDR3 runs to 18 residues. V shed 2 bases and J 7 bases; nucleotides not matched to a gene: 17. The CDR3 nucleotides are TGTGCCACCAGCAGAAGTGCCCCCCGCGGGAGTAAGGTGAATGAGCAGTTCTTC. It encodes CATSRSAPRGSKVNEQFF. The complete variable domain, with remaining parts taken from reference TRBV15 and TRBJ2-1, reads DAMVIQNPRYQVTQFGKPVTLSCSQTLNHNVMYWYQQKSSQAPKLLFHYYDKDFNNEADTPDNFQSRRPNTSFCFLDIRSPGLGDTAMYLCATSRSAPRGSKVNEQFFGPGTRLTVL.

The chain uses TRBV4-1 and TRBJ2-5; 8 positions match TRBD1. This CDR3 has 17 amino acids. Per germline, CDR1 MGHRA and CDR2 YSYEKL. V shed 3 bases and J 2 bases; nucleotides not matched to a gene: 11. The CDR3: CASSHGAPGQAQETQYF. The CDR3 bases are TGCGCCAGCAGCCATGGGGCCCCGGGACAGGCTCAAGAGACCCAGTACTTC.

The chain is built from TRBV7-9 and TRBJ2-5, with D hard to call. V lost 6 bases and J lost 5, with 10 bases in between. Germline CDR1 and CDR2: SEHNR and FQNEAQ (reference sequence). The CDR3 covers 12 residues. The DNA for the CDR3 is TGTGCCAGCAGTGGTGGCCCGGAGACCCAGTACTTC. Translating it yields CASSGGPETQYF.

The chain uses TRBV27 and TRBJ2-1; 9 positions match TRBD1. Germline-derived CDR1 and CDR2 are MNHEY and SMNVEV (reference sequence). The V gene end was trimmed by 6 bases and the J gene end by 12 bases; junction bases not matched to a gene: 6. The CDR3 length is 12 residues. This CDR3 is CASRARQGGQFF. The CDR3 DNA reads as TGTGCCAGCAGGGCTAGACAGGGGGGGCAGTTCTTC.

This chain connects TRBV27 to TRBJ2-3, with no clear D. This CDR3 has 15 amino acids. V lost 4 bases, J lost 0 bases, and 11 bases lay in between. Germline CDR1 MNHEY, CDR2 SMNVEV (reference sequence). CDR3 region: CASSSAPTSTDTQYF. The CDR3 DNA is TGTGCCAGCAGTTCCGCGCCTACTAGCACAGATACGCAGTATTTT.

A single count supports this clone. The chain joins TRBV10-3 to TRBJ1-5, with TRBD1 identical over 12 bases. Germline lookup yields CDR1 ENHRY and CDR2 SYGVKD. CDR3 length: 19 amino acids. The V gene end was trimmed by 4 bases and the J gene end by 2 bases; junction bases not matched to a gene: 12. The CDR3 DNA reads as TGTGCCATCAGTGCTAACCGGGACAGGGGGCTGTTGGGCAATCAGCCCCAGCATTTT. Translation: CAISANRDRGLLGNQPQHF.

The chain joins TRBV9 to TRBJ2-7; 8 bases map to TRBD1. CDR1 and CDR2 from the germline V gene are SGDLS and YYNGEE. Trimming took 3 bases from V and 3 from J; bases not matched to a gene: 8. This CDR3 has 15 residues. Written as DNA, the CDR3 is TGTGCCAGCAGCGCCGCTCCGGGACAGGACTACGAGCAGTACTTC. Translated: CASSAAPGQDYEQYF.

V usage is TRBV28 and J usage is TRBJ1-2; D is perhaps TRBD1 (6 bases). This CDR3 is built from 14 residues. Trimming pared 6 bases from V and 2 bases from J, leaving 13 bases between. The germline V gene encodes CDR1 MDHEN and CDR2 SYDVKM. The DNA for the CDR3 is TGTGCCAGCAGGGGGCGGGGGCGGAACTATGGCTACACCTTC. Translating gives CASRGRGRNYGYTF.

The genes are TRBV28 and TRBJ1-2, with 9 nucleotides matching TRBD1. Losses at the gene ends were 5 bases for V and 7 bases for J; bases not matched to a gene: 11. Germline V CDR1 and CDR2: MDHEN, SYDVKM. CDR3 length: 15 residues. The DNA for the CDR3 is TGTGCCAGCAGTCCGGGGACAGGGTTGGGGGCTGGCTACACCTTC. As protein: CASSPGTGLGAGYTF.

This chain joins TRBV19 and TRBJ1-1; perhaps TRBD1 as D (6 bases). Germline loops: CDR1 LNHDA, CDR2 SQIVND (reference sequence). The CDR3 totals 14 residues. Deletions cut 5 bases from V and 8 bases from J, with 18 bases between. As DNA, the CDR3 is TGTGCCAGTAGTGCTTTCACGACAGGACCGGAAGCTTTCTTT. Protein: CASSAFTTGPEAFF.

The chain carries TRBV29-1 and TRBJ2-7; D uncertain. The length of the CDR3 is 12 residues. CDR1 SQVTM and CDR2 ANQGSEA come from the germline V gene. The germline V and J ends were trimmed by 6 bases and 2 bases, with 11 bases remaining between them. CDR3 sequence: CSVQLLPYEQYF. DNA of the CDR3: TGCAGCGTCCAACTCCTACCCTACGAGCAGTACTTC.

The genes are TRBV7-9 and TRBJ1-4; 7 bases map to TRBD1. Germline V gene sequence: CDR1 SEHNR, CDR2 FQNEAQ (reference sequence). The CDR3 runs 15 residues. The trim removed 5 bases at V and 3 bases at J, leaving 6 bases unmatched. CDR3: CASSPDRASNEKLFF. The DNA for the CDR3 is TGTGCCAGCAGCCCAGACAGGGCCTCTAATGAAAAACTGTTTTTT.